This TCR beta chain was sequenced for a study of technical replicates of blood from a handful of donors. V lost 6 bases, J lost 4 bases, and 24 bases lay in between. Per the germline V gene, CDR1 is SEHNR and CDR2 is FQNEAQ (reference sequence). This CDR3 spans 17 amino acids. Assay: immunoSEQ multiplex PCR; the TCRdb copy retains only in-frame clones and omits some. The top ten clones hold 0.24% of a sample with almost 90,000 clones, about 94% of them seen once. Input material: T cells isolated from PBMCs. The gene calls are TRBV7-9 and TRBJ1-2; TRBD1 might be the D (6 bases). The TCR originated in a human donor in good health. DNA for the CDR3: TGTGCCAGCAGGCCTAAATTCCGGGACACCAGAGGCTATGGCTACACCTTC. Its protein product is CASRPKFRDTRGYGYTF.